Listed here are 2 T cell receptor beta chains from one sample, sequenced in a study of cytomegalovirus exposure and HLA in healthy donors. The PCR ran on 60 Vbeta and 13 Jbeta primers. This table comes from immunoSEQ multiplex PCR, and its TCRdb copy is limited to in-frame clones, with some not included. The sample has under 200,000 clones, roughly 85% seen once; the top ten hold 2.5% to 3%. Input material: PBMCs. Receptors originate from a man aged 25-40 years in good health and CMV-seropositive.

The sample holds a few counts of this clone. The CDR3 coding sequence is TGTGCCAGCAGCTCCGGGACAGGAGCAAATCAGCCCCAGCATTTT. Amino acid sequence: CASSSGTGANQPQHF. The gene calls are TRBV5-6 and TRBJ1-5, with 8 nucleotides matching TRBD1. Unmatched junction bases numbered 6, after V lost 3 bases and J lost 4 bases. The CDR3 is made up of 15 amino acids. Germline V lookup: CDR1 SGHDT, CDR2 YYEEEE.

V is TRBV11-3 and J is TRBJ2-1, with a weak D call TRBD2 (5 bases). V dropped 1 base and J dropped 10 bases, with 14 bases sitting between them. From germline, CDR1 is SGHNT and CDR2 YENEEA. This CDR3 region has 14 residues. The CDR3 loop is CASSLVRGRREQFF. The CDR3 bases are TGTGCCAGCAGCTTAGTTCGAGGGAGACGAGAGCAGTTCTTC.